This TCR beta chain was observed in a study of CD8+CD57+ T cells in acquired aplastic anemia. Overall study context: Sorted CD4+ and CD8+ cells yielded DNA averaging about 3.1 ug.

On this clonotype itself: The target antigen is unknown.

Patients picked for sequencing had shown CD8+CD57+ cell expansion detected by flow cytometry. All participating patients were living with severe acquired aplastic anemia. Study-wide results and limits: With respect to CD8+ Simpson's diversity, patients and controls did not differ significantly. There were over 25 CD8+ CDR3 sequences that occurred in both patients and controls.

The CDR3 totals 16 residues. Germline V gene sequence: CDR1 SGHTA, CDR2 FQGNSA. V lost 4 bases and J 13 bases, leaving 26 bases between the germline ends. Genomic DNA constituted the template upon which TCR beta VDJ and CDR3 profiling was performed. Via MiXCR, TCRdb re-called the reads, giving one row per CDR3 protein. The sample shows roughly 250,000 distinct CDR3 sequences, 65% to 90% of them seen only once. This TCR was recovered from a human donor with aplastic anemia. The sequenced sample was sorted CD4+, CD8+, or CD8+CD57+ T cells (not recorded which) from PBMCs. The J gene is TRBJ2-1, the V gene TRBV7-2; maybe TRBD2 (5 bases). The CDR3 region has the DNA TGTGCCAGCAGCTCCCGGGGTACTGAAGGGCAGTTCTTCCAGTTCTTC. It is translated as CASSSRGTEGQFFQFF.